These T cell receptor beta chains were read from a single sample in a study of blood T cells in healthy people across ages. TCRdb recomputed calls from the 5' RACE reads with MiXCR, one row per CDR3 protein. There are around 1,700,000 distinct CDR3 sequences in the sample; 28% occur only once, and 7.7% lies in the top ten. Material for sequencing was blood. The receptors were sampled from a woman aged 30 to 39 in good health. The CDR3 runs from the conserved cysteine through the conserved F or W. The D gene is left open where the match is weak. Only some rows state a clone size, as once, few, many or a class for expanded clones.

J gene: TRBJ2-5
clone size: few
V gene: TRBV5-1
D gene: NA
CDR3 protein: CASRDSEETQYF
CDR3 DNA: TGCGCCAGCAGGGACTCCGAAGAGACCCAGTACTTC

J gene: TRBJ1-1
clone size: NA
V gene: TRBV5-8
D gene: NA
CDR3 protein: CASSLVAAEAFF
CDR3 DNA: TGTGCCAGCAGCTTGGTCGCCGCTGAAGCTTTCTTT

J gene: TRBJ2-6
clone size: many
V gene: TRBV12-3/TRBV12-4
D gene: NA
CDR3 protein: CASSPPGTGANVLTF
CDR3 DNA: TGTGCCAGCAGTCCCCCAGGAACTGGGGCCAACGTCCTGACTTTC

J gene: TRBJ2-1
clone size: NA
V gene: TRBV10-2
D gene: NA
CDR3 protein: CASGPGYEPFF
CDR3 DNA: TGCGCCAGCGGCCCAGGTTATGAGCCGTTCTTC

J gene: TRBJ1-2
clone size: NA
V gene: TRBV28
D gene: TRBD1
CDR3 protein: CASRSPGGKGYTF
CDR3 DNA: TGTGCCAGCAGATCACCAGGGGGCAAAGGCTACACCTTC

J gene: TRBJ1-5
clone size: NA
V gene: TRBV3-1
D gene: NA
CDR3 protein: CASSQGAARGPQHF
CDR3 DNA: TGTGCCAGCAGCCAAGGTGCAGCCAGAGGGCCCCAGCATTTT

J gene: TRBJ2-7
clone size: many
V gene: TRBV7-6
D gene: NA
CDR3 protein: CASSPGTPSYEQYF
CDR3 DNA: TGCGCCAGCAGCCCCGGGACACCCTCCTACGAGCAGTACTTC

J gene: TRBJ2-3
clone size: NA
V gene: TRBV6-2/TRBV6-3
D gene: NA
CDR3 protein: CASSYGAGSSTDTQYF
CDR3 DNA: TGTGCCAGCAGTTACGGGGCGGGGAGTAGCACAGATACGCAGTATTTT

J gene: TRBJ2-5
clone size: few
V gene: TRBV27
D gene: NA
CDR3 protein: CASSHLSRQETQYF
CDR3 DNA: TGTGCCAGCAGTCACCTGAGTCGGCAAGAGACCCAGTACTTC

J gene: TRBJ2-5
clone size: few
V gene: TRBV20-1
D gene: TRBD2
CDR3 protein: CSASNLAGFQETQYF
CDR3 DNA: TGCAGTGCAAGTAATCTAGCGGGTTTCCAAGAGACCCAGTACTTC

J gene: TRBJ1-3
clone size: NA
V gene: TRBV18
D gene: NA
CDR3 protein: CASSPTDSSGNTIYF
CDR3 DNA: TGTGCCAGCTCACCCACCGACAGCTCTGGAAACACCATATATTTT

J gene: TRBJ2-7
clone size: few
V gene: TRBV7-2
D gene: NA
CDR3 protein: CASSLIDGSYEQYF
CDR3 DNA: TGTGCCAGCAGCTTAATCGACGGATCCTACGAGCAGTACTTC

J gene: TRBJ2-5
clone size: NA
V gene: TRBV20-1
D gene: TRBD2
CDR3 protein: CSVSGTETQYF
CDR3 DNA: TGCAGTGTTAGCGGGACTGAGACCCAGTACTTC

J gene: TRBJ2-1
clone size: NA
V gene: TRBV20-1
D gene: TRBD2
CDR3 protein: CSAQLSGRPYNNEQFF
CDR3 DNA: TGCAGTGCCCAACTCAGCGGGAGACCCTATAACAATGAGCAGTTCTTC

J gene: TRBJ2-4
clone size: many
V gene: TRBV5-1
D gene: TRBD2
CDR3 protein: CASSLDLAGALGKNIQYF
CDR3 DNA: TGCGCCAGCAGCTTGGACCTAGCGGGGGCCCTTGGCAAAAACATTCAGTACTTC

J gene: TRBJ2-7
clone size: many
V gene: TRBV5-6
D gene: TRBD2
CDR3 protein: CASSFAGGAFYEQYF
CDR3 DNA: TGTGCCAGCAGCTTTGCGGGAGGGGCCTTCTACGAGCAGTACTTC

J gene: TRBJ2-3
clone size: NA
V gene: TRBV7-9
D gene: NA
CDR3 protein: CASSFPGAVTDTQYF
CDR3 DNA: TGTGCCAGCAGCTTCCCGGGAGCCGTCACCGATACGCAGTATTTT

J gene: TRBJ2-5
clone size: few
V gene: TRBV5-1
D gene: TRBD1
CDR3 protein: CASSVTGSETQYF
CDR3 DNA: TGCGCCAGCAGCGTGACAGGGTCGGAGACCCAGTACTTC

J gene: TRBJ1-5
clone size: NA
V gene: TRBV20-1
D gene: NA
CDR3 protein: CSAKSGTLPDQPQHF
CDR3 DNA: TGCAGTGCTAAAAGCGGGACGCTCCCGGATCAGCCCCAGCATTTT

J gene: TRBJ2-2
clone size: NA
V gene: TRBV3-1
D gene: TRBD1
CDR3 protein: CASSRVTGGTGELFF
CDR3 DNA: TGTGCCAGCAGCCGGGTGACAGGGGGCACCGGGGAGCTGTTTTTT

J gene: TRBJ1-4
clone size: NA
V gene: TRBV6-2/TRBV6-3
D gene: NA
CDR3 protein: CASIDELFF
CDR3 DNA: TGTGCCAGCATCGACGAACTGTTTTTT

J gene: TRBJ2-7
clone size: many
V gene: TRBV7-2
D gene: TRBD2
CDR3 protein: CASSPPEREVYEQYF
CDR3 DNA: TGTGCCAGCAGCCCCCCCGAGCGGGAGGTCTACGAGCAGTACTTC

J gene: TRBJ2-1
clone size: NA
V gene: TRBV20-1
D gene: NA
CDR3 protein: CSARDLAGLMDEQFF
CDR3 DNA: TGCAGTGCTAGAGATCTGGCAGGGCTCATGGATGAGCAGTTCTTC

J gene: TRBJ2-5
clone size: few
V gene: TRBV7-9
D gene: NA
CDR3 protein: CASSLPRGNKETQYF
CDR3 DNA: TGTGCCAGCAGCTTACCCCGGGGGAATAAAGAGACCCAGTACTTC

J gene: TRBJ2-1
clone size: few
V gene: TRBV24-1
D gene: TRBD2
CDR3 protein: CATAEGTSGDNEQFF
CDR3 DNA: TGTGCCACAGCCGAGGGGACTAGCGGAGACAATGAGCAGTTCTTC

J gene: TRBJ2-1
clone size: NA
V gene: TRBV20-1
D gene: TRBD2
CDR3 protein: CSGEGLANEQFF
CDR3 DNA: TGCAGTGGAGAGGGACTAGCGAATGAGCAGTTCTTC

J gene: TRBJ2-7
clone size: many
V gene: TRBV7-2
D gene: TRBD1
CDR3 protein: CASSPWTGSSYEQYF
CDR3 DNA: TGCGCCAGCAGCCCATGGACAGGGAGCTCCTACGAGCAGTACTTC

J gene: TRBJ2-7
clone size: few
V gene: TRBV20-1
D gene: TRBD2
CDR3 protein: CSASYWRGRGNEQYF
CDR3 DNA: TGCAGTGCTAGTTACTGGCGCGGGAGGGGGAACGAGCAGTACTTC

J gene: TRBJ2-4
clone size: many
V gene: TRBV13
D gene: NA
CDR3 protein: CASSLAGKQAKNIQYF
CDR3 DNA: TGTGCCAGCAGCTTAGCGGGAAAACAAGCCAAAAACATTCAGTACTTC

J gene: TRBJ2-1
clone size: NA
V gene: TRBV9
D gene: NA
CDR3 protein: CASSGAGGAWNEQFF
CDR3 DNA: TGTGCCAGCAGCGGAGCCGGAGGCGCTTGGAATGAGCAGTTCTTC

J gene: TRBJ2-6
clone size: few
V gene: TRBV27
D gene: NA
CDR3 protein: CASSWDPPGANVLTF
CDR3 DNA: TGTGCCAGCAGTTGGGACCCTCCTGGGGCCAACGTCCTGACTTTC

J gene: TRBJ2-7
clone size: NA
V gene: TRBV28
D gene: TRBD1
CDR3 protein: CASRTGTGNSYEQYF
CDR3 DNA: TGTGCCAGCAGGACCGGGACAGGGAACTCCTACGAGCAGTACTTC

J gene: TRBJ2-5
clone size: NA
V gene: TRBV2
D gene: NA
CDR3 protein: CASTGATSIQETQYF
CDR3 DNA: TGTGCCAGTACGGGGGCCACCAGTATCCAAGAGACCCAGTACTTC

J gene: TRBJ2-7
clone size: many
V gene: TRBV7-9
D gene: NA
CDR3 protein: CASSPPEVHHYEQYF
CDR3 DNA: TGTGCCAGCAGCCCTCCGGAGGTCCATCACTACGAGCAGTACTTC

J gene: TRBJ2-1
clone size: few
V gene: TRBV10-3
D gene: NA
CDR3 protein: CAIASGESSYNEQFF
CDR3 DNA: TGTGCCATCGCCTCGGGGGAGAGCTCCTACAATGAGCAGTTCTTC

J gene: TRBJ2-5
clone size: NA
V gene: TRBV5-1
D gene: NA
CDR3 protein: CASSRRVGETQYF
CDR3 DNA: TGCGCCAGCAGCAGGCGGGTCGGGGAGACCCAGTACTTC

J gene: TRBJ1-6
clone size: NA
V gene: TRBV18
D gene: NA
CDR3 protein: CASSRSQGDYNSPLHF
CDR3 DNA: TGTGCCAGCTCACGAAGTCAGGGAGATTATAATTCACCCCTCCACTTT

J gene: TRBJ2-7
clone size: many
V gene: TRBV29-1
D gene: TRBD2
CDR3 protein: CSVRLAGGHEQYF
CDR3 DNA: TGCAGCGTCCGACTAGCGGGAGGCCACGAGCAGTACTTC

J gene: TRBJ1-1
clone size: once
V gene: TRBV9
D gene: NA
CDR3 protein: CASSVGASTEAFF
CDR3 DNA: TGTGCCAGCAGCGTCGGGGCGTCGACTGAAGCTTTCTTT

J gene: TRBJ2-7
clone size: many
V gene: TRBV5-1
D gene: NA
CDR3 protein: CASSLSADSYEQYF
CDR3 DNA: TGCGCCAGCAGCTTGTCCGCGGACTCCTACGAGCAGTACTTC

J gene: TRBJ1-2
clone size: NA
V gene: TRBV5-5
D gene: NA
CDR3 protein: CASSHYPDYGYTF
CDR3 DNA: TGTGCCAGCAGCCATTATCCCGACTATGGCTACACCTTC

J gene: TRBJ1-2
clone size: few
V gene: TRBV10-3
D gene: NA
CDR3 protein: CAISGPQVDYTF
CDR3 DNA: TGTGCCATTTCCGGGCCCCAAGTCGACTACACCTTC

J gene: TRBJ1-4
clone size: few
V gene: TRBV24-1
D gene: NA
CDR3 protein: CATSALNEKLFF
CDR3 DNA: TGTGCCACCAGTGCCCTGAATGAAAAACTGTTTTTT

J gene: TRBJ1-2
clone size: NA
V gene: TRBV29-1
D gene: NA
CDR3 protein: CSVDDAPLRGGYTF
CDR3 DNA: TGCAGCGTGGATGATGCCCCCCTAAGAGGAGGCTACACCTTC

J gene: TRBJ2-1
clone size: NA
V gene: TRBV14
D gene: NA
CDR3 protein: CASSPGNPASYNEQFF
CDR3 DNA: TGTGCCAGCAGCCCCGGAAACCCGGCCAGCTACAATGAGCAGTTCTTC